The clone carrying this T cell receptor (beta chain) showed up just once. Its antigen is currently unknown. These data originate in a study of cytomegalovirus exposure and HLA in healthy donors. General study results and limits: Specificity for CMV antigens was confirmed in vitro for a few of the CMV-associated chains. After further analysis at a later stage, 16,951 TCR beta sequences were associated with HLA alleles at 0.05 false discovery rate. Rarity characterized most TCR sequences, yet some public TCRs appeared in many donors.

Nominally healthy donors provided the samples, though records likely missed some immune exposures. CDR3 size: 14 residues. The J segment lost 6 bases and the V segment lost 1 base, leaving 6 bases of the junction unmatched. CDR1 is SGHAT, CDR2 FQNNGV, per germline. This PCR relied on a set of 60 Vbeta primers and 13 Jbeta primers. The table came from immunoSEQ multiplex PCR; TCRdb's copy has only in-frame clones and leaves some out. The sample records about 140,000 clones, 70% to 90% being singletons. The sequence was obtained from a man in his forties in good health and CMV-seronegative. The genes are TRBV11-2 and TRBJ2-7, with 7 bases that match TRBD1. Material for sequencing was PBMCs. The CDR3 DNA reads TGTGCCAGCAGCTTAGCGGGTAACAGGGGCGAGCAGTACTTC. This gives the protein CASSLAGNRGEQYF.